Shown below are 13 T cell receptor beta chains from a single sample sequenced in a study of blood T cells in healthy people across ages. Alongside a J-beta primer mix, a sample-barcoded 5' primer served in a second PCR lasting about 6 to 11 cycles. TCRdb re-analysed the 5' RACE reads in MiXCR, keeping a single row per CDR3 protein. The sample lists 2 million or so distinct CDR3 sequences; around 48% were seen once. Input material: blood. Receptors originate from a woman aged 40-49 years in good health.

The V call is TRBV9, the J call TRBJ2-1; D is uncertain. The CDR3 loop spans 14 amino acids. The germline gives CDR1 SGDLS, CDR2 YYNGEE. Trimming removed 4 bases at V and 4 bases at J, with 12 bases between. CDR3 protein: CASSPRVKYNEQFF. For the CDR3, the DNA is TGTGCCAGCAGCCCGCGTGTTAAGTACAATGAGCAGTTCTTC.

The rearrangement links TRBV28 to TRBJ1-4; TRBD1 matches 8 bases. The junction had 10 bases not matched to a gene; V was cut back by 6 bases and J by 7 bases. The germline V gene encodes CDR1 MDHEN and CDR2 SYDVKM. The CDR3 covers 15 residues. DNA of the CDR3: TGTGCCAGCAGGACCATCGGGACAGGCAGTGAAAAACTGTTTTTT. It specifies CASRTIGTGSEKLFF.

In its sample, this clonotype was seen many times. The gene calls are TRBV11-1 and TRBJ2-3; TRBD1 aligns across 7 bases. Germline V gene lookup returns CDR1 SGHAT and CDR2 FQDESV (reference sequence). This CDR3 region has 15 residues. After removal of 4 bases from V and 0 bases from J, the junction contained 4 bases not matched to a gene. CDR3 nucleotides: TGTGCCAGCAGCTCCAGGGGGTTTAGCACAGATACGCAGTATTTT. Translated: CASSSRGFSTDTQYF.

This clonotype was observed a few times. V usage is TRBV27 and J usage is TRBJ1-4; 7 positions agree with TRBD1. Germline V CDR1 and CDR2: MNHEY, SMNVEV (reference sequence). With 8 bases clipped from V and 2 bases from J, the junction kept 2 bases outside the gene matches. The CDR3 length is 13 residues. CDR3 sequence: CASATGTNEKLFF. Here the CDR3 DNA reads TGTGCCAGCGCGACAGGGACTAATGAAAAACTGTTTTTT.

J is TRBJ2-3 and V is TRBV10-1; TRBD1 agrees at 7 bases. Looked up from germline, CDR1 is WNHNN and CDR2 is SYGVQD (reference sequence). Germline trimming cut 4 bases from V and 0 bases from J; bases unmatched to any gene: 4. There are 15 residues in the CDR3. As DNA, the CDR3 is TGCGCCAGCAGTGGGACAGGCCGGAGCACAGATACGCAGTATTTT. Protein sequence: CASSGTGRSTDTQYF.

The V gene is TRBV6-5, the J gene TRBJ1-6; no clear D gene. The CDR3 is 13 amino acids. V dropped 6 bases and J dropped 9 bases, with 12 bases sitting between them. Germline V lookup: CDR1 MNHEY, CDR2 SVGAGI. The CDR3 loop is CASSPIKGSPLHF. The CDR3 nucleotides read TGTGCCAGCAGCCCTATTAAGGGTTCACCCCTCCACTTT.

The chain combines TRBV5-5 with TRBJ2-1; 9 bases align to TRBD2. The CDR3 covers 15 residues. The trim removed 0 bases at V and 7 bases at J, leaving 5 bases unmatched. Germline V gives CDR1 SGHKS, CDR2 YYEKEE (reference sequence). For the CDR3, the DNA is TGTGCCAGCAGCTTGGTGGTTAGCGGGGGTAATGAGCAGTTCTTC. This codes for CASSLVVSGGNEQFF.

This clonotype was picked up a small number of times. One end of the junction varies from germline; a read error may be responsible. The chain couples TRBV11-2 to TRBJ1-5, with TRBD1 matching 7 bases. CDR1 is SGHAT, CDR2 FQNNGV, per germline. The CDR3 covers 13 residues. The CDR3 DNA reads as TGTGCCAGCAGCGTAGACAGGGAACAGCCCCAGCATTTT. This sequence encodes CASSVDREQPQHF. The full variable domain, completed using reference TRBV11-2 and TRBJ1-5, is EAGVAQSPRYKIIEKRQSVAFWCNPISGHATLYWYQQILGQGPKLLIQFQNNGVVDDSQLPKDRFSAERLKGVDSTLKIQPAKLEDSAVYLCASSVDREQPQHFGDGTRLSIL.

CDR3 DNA sequence: TGTGCCAGCAGCTTTCTAGGGGGGGAAGAAGCAGATACGCAGTATTTT. Translated: CASSFLGGEEADTQYF. This chain joins TRBV7-6 and TRBJ2-3; tentatively, D is TRBD2 (7 bases). Germline CDR1 and CDR2: SGHVS and FNYEAQ. Between the trimmed V and J ends, which lost 3 bases and 4 bases, there was a span of 17 bases. This CDR3 spans 16 amino acids. The complete variable domain, with remaining parts taken from reference TRBV7-6 and TRBJ2-3, reads GAGVSQSPRYKVTKRGQDVALRCDPISGHVSLYWYRQALGQGPEFLTYFNYEAQQDKSGLPNDRFSAERPEGSISTLTIQRTEQRDSAMYRCASSFLGGEEADTQYFGPGTRLTVL.

The rearrangement links TRBV7-9 to TRBJ2-3; D might be TRBD1 (5 bases). CDR1 SEHNR and CDR2 FQNEAQ come from the germline V gene (reference sequence). There are 15 residues in the CDR3. Trimming shortened V by 5 bases and J by 6 bases, and 18 bases separated the two germline ends. The CDR3 nucleotides are TGTGCCAGCAGCAAAGGGGTCGGCTTAGGGGATACGCAGTATTTT. Translating gives CASSKGVGLGDTQYF.

The rearrangement uses TRBV5-5 and TRBJ1-5; D unclear. Germline CDR1 reads SGHKS; CDR2 reads YYEKEE (reference sequence). The CDR3 contains 18 residues. Deletions cut 0 bases from V and 0 bases from J, with 16 bases between. CDR3: CASSLDTTLATSNQPQHF. The CDR3, as DNA: TGTGCCAGCAGCTTGGACACTACCTTAGCGACTAGCAATCAGCCCCAGCATTTT.

This clonotype occurred a few times. This rearrangement joins TRBV6-2 or TRBV6-3 to TRBJ2-3; D unclear. Per germline, CDR1 MNHEY and CDR2 SVGEGT. V dropped 6 bases and J dropped 0 bases, with 13 bases sitting between them. The CDR3 is 15 residues long. The CDR3 spells CASRQDGTSTDTQYF. DNA of the CDR3: TGTGCCAGCAGACAAGACGGAACTAGCACAGATACGCAGTATTTT.

The rearrangement joins TRBV20-1 to TRBJ2-7; the match to TRBD2 covers 7 bases. V was clipped by 0 bases and J by 6 bases; unmatched bases: 5. The CDR3 length is 13 residues. The germline gives CDR1 DFQATT, CDR2 SNEGSKA (reference sequence). The DNA of the CDR3 is TGCAGTGCTAGAGAGGGCGGGGGACGCGAGCAGTACTTC. Its protein is CSAREGGGREQYF.